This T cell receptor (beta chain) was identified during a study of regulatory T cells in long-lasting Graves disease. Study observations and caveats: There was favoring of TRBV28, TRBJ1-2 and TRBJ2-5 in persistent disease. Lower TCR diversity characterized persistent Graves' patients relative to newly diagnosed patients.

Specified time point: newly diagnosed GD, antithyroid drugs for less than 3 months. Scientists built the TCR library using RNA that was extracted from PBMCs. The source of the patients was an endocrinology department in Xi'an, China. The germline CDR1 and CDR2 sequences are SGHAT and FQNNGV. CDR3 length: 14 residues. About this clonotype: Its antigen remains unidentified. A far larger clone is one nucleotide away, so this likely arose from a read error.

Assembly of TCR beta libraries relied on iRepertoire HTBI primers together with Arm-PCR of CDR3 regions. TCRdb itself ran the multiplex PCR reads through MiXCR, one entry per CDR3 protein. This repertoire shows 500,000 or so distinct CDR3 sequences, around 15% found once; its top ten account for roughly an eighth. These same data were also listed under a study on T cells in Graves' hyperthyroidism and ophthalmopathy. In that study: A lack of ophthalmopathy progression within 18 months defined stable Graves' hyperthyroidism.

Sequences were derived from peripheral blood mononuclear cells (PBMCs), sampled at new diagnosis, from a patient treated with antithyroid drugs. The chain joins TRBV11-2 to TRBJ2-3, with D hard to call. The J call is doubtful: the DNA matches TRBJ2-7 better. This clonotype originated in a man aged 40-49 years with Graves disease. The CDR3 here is CASSVVPRRHEQYF. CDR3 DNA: TGTGCCAGCAGCGTAGTTCCGCGTCGGCACGAGCAGTACTTC.